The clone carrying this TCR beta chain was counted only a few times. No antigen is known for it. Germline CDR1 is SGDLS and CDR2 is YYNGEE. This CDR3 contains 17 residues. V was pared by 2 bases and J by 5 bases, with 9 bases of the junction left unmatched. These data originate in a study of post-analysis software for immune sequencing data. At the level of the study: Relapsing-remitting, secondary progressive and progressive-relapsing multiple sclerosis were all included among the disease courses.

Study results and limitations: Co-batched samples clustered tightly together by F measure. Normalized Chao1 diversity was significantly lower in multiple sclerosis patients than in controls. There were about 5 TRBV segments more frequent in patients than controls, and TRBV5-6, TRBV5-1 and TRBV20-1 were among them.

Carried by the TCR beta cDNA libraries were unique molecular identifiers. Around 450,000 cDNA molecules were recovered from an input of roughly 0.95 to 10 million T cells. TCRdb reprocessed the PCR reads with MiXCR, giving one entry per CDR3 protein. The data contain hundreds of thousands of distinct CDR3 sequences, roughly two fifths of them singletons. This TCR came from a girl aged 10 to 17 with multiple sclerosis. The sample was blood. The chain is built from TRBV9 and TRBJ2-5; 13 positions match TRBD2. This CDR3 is CASSVGLAGTGGETQYF. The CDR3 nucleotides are TGTGCCAGCAGCGTGGGACTAGCGGGGACCGGGGGCGAGACCCAGTACTTC.